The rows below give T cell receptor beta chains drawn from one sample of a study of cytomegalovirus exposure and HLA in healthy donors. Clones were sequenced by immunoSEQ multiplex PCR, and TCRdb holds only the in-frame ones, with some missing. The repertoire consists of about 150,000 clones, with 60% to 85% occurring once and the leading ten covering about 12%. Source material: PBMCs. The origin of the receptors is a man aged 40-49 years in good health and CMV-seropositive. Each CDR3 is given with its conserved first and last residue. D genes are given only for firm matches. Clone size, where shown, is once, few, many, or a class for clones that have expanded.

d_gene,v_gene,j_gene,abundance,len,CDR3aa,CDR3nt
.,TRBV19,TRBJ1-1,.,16,CASAVAARGRNTEAFF,TGTGCCAGTGCTGTGGCAGCTCGGGGAAGGAACACTGAAGCTTTCTTT
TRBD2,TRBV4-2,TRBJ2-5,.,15,CASSLVVAGQETQYF,TGTGCCAGCAGCTTGGTTGTAGCGGGGCAAGAGACCCAGTACTTC
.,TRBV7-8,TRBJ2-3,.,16,CASSLAGGGASDTQYF,TGTGCCAGCAGCTTAGCGGGAGGGGGGGCTTCAGATACGCAGTATTTT
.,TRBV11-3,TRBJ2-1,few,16,CASSPPQRPKYNEQFF,TGTGCCAGCAGCCCGCCCCAGCGGCCTAAATACAATGAGCAGTTCTTC
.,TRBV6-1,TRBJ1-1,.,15,CASSRQDLMNTEAFF,TGTGCCAGCAGTCGACAGGACCTCATGAACACTGAAGCTTTCTTT
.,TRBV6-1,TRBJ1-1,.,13,CASTISGSTEAFF,TGTGCCAGTACGATTTCGGGAAGCACTGAAGCTTTCTTT
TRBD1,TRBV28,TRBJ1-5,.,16,CASSNSGTGDNQPQHF,TGTGCCAGCAGTAACTCCGGGACAGGGGACAATCAGCCCCAGCATTTT
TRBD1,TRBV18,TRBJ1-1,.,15,CASSPPGQMNTEAFF,TGTGCCAGCTCACCACCGGGACAGATGAACACTGAAGCTTTCTTT
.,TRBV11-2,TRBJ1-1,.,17,CASSFLMSTRTPVEAFF,TGTGCCAGCAGTTTCCTAATGTCGACAAGGACACCCGTTGAAGCTTTCTTT
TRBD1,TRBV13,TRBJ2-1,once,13,CASSRDSYNEQFF,TGTGCCAGCAGCAGGGACAGTTACAATGAGCAGTTCTTC
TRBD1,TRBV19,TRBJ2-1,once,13,CASSMDRVHEQFF,TGTGCCAGTAGTATGGACAGGGTCCATGAGCAGTTCTTC
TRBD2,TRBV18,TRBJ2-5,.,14,CASSPGLDGGTQYF,TGTGCCAGCTCACCAGGACTAGATGGTGGGACCCAGTACTTC
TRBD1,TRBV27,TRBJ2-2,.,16,CASSKGTGGRTGELFF,TGTGCCAGCAGCAAAGGGACAGGGGGCAGGACCGGGGAGCTGTTTTTT
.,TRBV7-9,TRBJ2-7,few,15,CASSSPSSRGYEQYF,TGTGCCAGCAGCTCTCCCAGTTCTAGGGGCTACGAGCAGTACTTC
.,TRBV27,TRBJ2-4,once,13,CATTTLAKNIQYF,TGTGCCACCACGACACTAGCCAAAAACATTCAGTACTTC
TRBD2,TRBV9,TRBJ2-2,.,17,CASGLAGGPSHTGELFF,TGTGCCAGCGGACTAGCGGGAGGGCCATCGCACACCGGGGAGCTGTTTTTT
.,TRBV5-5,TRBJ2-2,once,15,CASSLGHLRTGELFF,TGTGCCAGCAGCCTGGGACACCTAAGGACCGGGGAGCTGTTTTTT
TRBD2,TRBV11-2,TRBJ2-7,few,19,CASSLLGLAGAAGVYEQYF,TGTGCCAGCAGCTTGCTGGGACTAGCGGGAGCTGCAGGAGTCTACGAGCAGTACTTC
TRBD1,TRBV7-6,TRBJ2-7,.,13,CASSLARQGEQYF,TGTGCCAGCAGCTTAGCGAGACAGGGAGAGCAGTACTTC
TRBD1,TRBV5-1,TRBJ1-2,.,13,CASRYRQGYGYTF,TGCGCCAGCAGATACCGACAGGGATATGGCTACACCTTC